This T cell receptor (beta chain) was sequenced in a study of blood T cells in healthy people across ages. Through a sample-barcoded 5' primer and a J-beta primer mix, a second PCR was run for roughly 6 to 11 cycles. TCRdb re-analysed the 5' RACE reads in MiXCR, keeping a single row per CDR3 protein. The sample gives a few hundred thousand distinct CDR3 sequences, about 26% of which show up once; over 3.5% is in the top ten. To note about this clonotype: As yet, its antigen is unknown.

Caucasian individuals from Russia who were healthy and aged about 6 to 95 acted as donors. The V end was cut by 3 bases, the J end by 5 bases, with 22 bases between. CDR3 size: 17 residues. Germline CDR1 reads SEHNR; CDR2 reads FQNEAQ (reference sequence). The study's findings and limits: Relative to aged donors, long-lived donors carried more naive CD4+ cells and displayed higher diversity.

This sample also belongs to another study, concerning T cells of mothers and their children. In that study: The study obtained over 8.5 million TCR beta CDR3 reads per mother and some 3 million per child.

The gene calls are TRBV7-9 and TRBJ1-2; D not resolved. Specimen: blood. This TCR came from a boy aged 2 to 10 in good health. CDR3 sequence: CASSLDLDLWNPYGYTF. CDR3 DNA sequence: TGTGCCAGCAGCTTGGATTTGGACCTCTGGAATCCTTATGGCTACACCTTC. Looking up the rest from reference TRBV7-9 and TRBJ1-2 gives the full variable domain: DTGVSQNPRHKITKRGQNVTFRCDPISEHNRLYWYRQTLGQGPEFLTYFQNEAQLEKSRLLSDRFSAERPKGSFSTLEIQRTEQGDSAMYLCASSLDLDLWNPYGYTFGSGTRLTVV.